The 3 T cell receptor beta chains below come from one sample, sequenced in a study of blood T cells in healthy people across ages. A second roughly 7 to 11 cycle PCR used barcoded and J-beta primers. One entry per CDR3 protein results from TCRdb running MiXCR on the 5' RACE reads. The sample consists of over a million distinct CDR3 sequences, less than 50% of them appearing once. The sample was blood. All receptors come from a woman aged 55-75 years in good health.

A note on this clonotype: The junction departs from the called germline gene at one end, perhaps through a read error. The chain has TRBV14 and TRBJ2-3; D may correspond to TRBD1 or TRBD2 (5 bases each). Germline-derived CDR1 and CDR2 are SGHDN and FVKESK. The CDR3 is made up of 15 amino acids. CDR3 sequence: CASGQGDRSTDTQYF. CDR3 in DNA: TGTGCCAGCGGCCAAGGGGACCGGAGCACAGATACGCAGTATTTT.

This rearrangement joins TRBV28 to TRBJ1-2; possibly TRBD1 for D (5 bases). Between the trimmed V and J ends, which lost 7 bases and 6 bases, there was a span of 12 bases. The CDR3 runs to 12 residues. Germline V gene sequence: CDR1 MDHEN, CDR2 SYDVKM. CDR3 in DNA: TGTGCCAGCACATCGCGGGGGGATGGCTACACCTTC. Translation: CASTSRGDGYTF.

This clonotype was seen a single time. This chain connects TRBV20-1 to TRBJ1-5, with D possibly matching TRBD1 (6 bases). CDR1 and CDR2 (germline): DFQATT, SNEGSKA (reference sequence). V was clipped by 2 bases and J by 2 bases, with 19 bases between them. CDR3 length equals 17 residues. This CDR3 is CSARSPPRGSGNQPQHF. The CDR3 coding sequence is TGCAGTGCTAGATCGCCACCAAGGGGGAGTGGCAATCAGCCCCAGCATTTT.